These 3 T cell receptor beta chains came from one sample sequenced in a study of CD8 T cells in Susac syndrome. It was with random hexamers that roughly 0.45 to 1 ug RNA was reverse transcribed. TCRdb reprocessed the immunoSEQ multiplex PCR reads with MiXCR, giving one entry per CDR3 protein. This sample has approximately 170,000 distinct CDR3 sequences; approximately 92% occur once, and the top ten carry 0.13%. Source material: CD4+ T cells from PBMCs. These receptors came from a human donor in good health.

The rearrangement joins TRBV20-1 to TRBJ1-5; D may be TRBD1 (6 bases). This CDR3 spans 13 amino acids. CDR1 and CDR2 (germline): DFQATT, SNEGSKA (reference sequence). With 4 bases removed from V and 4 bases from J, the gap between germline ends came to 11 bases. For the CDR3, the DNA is TGCAGTGCTAAACGACAGGAGAATCAGCCCCAGCATTTT. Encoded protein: CSAKRQENQPQHF.

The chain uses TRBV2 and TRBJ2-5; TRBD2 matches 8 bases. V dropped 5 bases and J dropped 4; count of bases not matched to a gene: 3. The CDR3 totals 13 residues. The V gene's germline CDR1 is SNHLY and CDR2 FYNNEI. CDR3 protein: CASSLAGLETQYF. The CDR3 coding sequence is TGTGCCAGCAGTTTAGCGGGGTTAGAGACCCAGTACTTC.

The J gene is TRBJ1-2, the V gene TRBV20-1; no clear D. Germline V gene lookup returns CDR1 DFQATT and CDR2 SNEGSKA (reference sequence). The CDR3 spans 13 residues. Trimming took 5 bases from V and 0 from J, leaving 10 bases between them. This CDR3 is CSAFQHSNYGYTF. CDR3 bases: TGCAGTGCTTTCCAACATTCTAACTATGGCTACACCTTC.